This T cell receptor (beta chain) was recovered during a study of T cell repertoires in cytomegalovirus infection. Whole-study results and caveats: HLA-C-restricted CMV-specific TCR beta clonotypes were dominant in the ex vivo response. The study identified carriers of CMV plus the relevant HLA from cumulative public TCR beta family frequency.

Comment on this clonotype: Its target is unknown.

This CDR3 has 12 residues. V was cut by 7 bases and J by 5 bases, with 11 bases left in between. Per germline, CDR1 LNHDA and CDR2 SQIVND (reference sequence). TCRdb used MiXCR to reprocess the reads, holding one entry per CDR3 protein. The table records 800,000 to 950,000 distinct CDR3 sequences, 30% to 35% of them present only once. The clonotype was recovered from a human donor in good health (CMV status not recorded). Some clones in this sample may be carry-over from other donors' samples. This specimen was cultured CD8+ T cells from PBMCs, taken from culture after CMV antigen stimulation. The V call is TRBV19, the J call TRBJ1-2, with D possibly being TRBD1 (6 bases). The CDR3 sequence: CASTGARYGYTF. CDR3 DNA: TGTGCCAGTACGGGGGCGCGTTATGGCTACACCTTC.